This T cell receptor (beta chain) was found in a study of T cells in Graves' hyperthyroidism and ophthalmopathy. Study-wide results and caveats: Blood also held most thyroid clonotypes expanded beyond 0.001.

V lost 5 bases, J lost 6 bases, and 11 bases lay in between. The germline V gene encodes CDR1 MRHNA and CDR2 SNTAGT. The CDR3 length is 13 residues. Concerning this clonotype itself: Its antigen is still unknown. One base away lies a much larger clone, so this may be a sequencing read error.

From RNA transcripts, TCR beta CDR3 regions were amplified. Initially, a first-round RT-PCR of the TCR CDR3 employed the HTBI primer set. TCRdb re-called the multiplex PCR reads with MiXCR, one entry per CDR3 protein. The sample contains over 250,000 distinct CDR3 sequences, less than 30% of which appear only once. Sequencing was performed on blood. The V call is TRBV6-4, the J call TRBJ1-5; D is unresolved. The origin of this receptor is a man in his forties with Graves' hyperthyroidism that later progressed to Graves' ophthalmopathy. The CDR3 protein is CASSYGNSQPQHF. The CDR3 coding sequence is TGTGCCAGCAGTTACGGGAACAGTCAGCCCCAGCATTTT.